This T cell receptor (beta chain) was sequenced for a study of T cells after yellow fever vaccination. Study results and caveats: Most primary-vaccination clones recurred post-booster (roughly 96% CD4, roughly 91% CD8).

Details on this clonotype: Its antigen is not identified.

Germline CDR1 MNHEY, CDR2 SVGAGI. V was cut by 2 bases and J by 2 bases, with 13 bases left in between. The CDR3 has 15 residues. TCRdb reanalysed the 5' RACE reads using MiXCR and keeps one entry per CDR3 protein. This sample has approximately 550,000 distinct CDR3 sequences, with approximately 13% found just once. The TCR was taken from a man between 25 and 39 years old who received the YFV17D yellow fever vaccine. Material: PBMCs, obtained on the day of the yellow fever booster vaccination. The V call is TRBV6-5, the J call TRBJ2-7; D is unclear. The CDR3 here is CASSYDAEGTYEQYF. In DNA, the CDR3 is TGTGCCAGCAGTTACGACGCGGAAGGGACCTACGAGCAGTACTTC.